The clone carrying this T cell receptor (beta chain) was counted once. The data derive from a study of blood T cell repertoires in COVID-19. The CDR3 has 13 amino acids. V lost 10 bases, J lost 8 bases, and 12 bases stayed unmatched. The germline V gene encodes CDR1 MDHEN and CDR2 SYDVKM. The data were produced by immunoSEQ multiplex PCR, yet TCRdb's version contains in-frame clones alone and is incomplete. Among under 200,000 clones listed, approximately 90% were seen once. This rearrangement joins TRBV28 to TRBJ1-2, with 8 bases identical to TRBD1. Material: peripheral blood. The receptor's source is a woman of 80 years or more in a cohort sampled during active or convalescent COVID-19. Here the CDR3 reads CAITGRGREGYTF. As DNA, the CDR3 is TGTGCCATTACGGGCAGGGGGCGAGAAGGCTACACCTTC.